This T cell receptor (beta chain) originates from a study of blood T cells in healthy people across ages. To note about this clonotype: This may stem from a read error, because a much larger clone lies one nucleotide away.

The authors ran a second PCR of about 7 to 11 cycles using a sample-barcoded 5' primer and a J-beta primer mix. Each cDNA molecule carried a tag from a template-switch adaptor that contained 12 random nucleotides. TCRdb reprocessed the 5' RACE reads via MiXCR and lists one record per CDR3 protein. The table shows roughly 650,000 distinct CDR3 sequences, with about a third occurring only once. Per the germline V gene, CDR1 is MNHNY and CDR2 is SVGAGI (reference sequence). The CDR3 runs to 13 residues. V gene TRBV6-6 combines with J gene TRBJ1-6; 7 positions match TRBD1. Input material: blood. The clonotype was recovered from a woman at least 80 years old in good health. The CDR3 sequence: CASKTGEDSSLHF. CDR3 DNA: TGTGCCAGCAAAACAGGGGAAGATTCATCCCTCCACTTT.